This note documents a single T cell receptor beta chain sequence. No antigen is known for it. This record belongs to a study of T cell repertoires in cytomegalovirus infection. Via MiXCR, TCRdb re-called the reads, giving one row per CDR3 protein. The profile shows 900,000 to 950,000 distinct CDR3 sequences, 30% to 40% of them singletons. The source is a human donor in good health (CMV status not recorded). Some clones in this sample may be carry-over from other donors' samples. The material sequenced was cultured CD8+ T cells from PBMCs, taken from culture after CMV antigen stimulation.

The CDR3 loop reads CASSDTTLPYEQYF. As DNA, the CDR3 is TGTGCCAGCAGCGACACAACTCTTCCCTACGAGCAGTACTTC. This sequence joins TRBV12-3 or TRBV12-4 and TRBJ2-7; no firm D call. The CDR3 contains 14 residues. V lost 6 bases and J 2 bases, leaving 14 bases between the germline ends.